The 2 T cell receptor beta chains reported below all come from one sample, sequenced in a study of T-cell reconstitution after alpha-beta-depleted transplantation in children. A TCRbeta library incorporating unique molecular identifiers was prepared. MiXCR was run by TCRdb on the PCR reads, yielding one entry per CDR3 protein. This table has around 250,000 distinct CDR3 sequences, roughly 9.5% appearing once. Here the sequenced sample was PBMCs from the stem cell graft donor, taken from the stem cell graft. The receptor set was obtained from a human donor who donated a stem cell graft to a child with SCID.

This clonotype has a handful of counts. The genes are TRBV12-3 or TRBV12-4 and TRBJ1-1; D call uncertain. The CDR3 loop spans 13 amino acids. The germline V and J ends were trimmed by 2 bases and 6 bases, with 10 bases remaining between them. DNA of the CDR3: TGTGCCAGCAGTTTATCGGAGATCGCTGAAGCTTTCTTT. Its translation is CASSLSEIAEAFF.

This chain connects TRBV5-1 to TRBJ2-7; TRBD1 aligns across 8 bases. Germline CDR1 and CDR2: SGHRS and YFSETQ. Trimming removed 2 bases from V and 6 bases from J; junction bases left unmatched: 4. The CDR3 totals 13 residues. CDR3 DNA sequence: TGCGCCAGCAGCTTTGGACAGGGCGTCGAGCAGTACTTC. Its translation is CASSFGQGVEQYF.